This T cell receptor (beta chain) was sequenced in a study of T cells after yellow fever vaccination. Study-level results: Peaking faster, on day 5 versus 15, the secondary response was nonetheless weaker. Contaminating bulk clonotypes could be abundant in FACS-sorted repertoires. The CD4 compartment and the CD8 compartment contained a small share of clonotypes in common.

Germline lookup yields CDR1 SQVTM and CDR2 ANQGSEA. The CDR3 length is 11 residues. The V end lost 6 bases, the J end lost 9 bases, and 13 bases lay between the germline ends. The TCR cDNA carried a universal primer site and UMIs from 5'RACE template switching. Each CDR3 protein gets one entry after TCRdb re-called the 5' RACE reads with MiXCR. The sample has around 590,000 distinct CDR3 sequences, around 12% seen once; the top ten hold 14% to 15%. This clonotype came up many times. Antigen unknown. The gene calls are TRBV29-1 and TRBJ2-3; D perhaps matches TRBD1 (6 bases). The TCR originated in a man aged 25-45 years who received the YFV17D yellow fever vaccine. Sample: PBMCs, taken on the day of the yellow fever booster vaccination. The CDR3 DNA follows: TGCAGCGTCCAACAGGGCGGAACGCAGTATTTT. This translates into CSVQQGGTQYF.